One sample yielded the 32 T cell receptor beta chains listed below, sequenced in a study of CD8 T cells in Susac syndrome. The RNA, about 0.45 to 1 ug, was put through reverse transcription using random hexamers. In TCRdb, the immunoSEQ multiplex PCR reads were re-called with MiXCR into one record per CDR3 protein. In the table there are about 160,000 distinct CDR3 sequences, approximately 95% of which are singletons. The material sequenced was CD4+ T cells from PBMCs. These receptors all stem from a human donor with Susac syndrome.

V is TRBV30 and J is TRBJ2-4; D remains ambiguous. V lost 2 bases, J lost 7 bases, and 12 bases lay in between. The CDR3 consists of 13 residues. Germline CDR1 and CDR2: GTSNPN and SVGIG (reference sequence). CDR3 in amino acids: CAWSRSASNIQYF. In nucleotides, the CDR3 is TGTGCCTGGAGTCGTTCAGCCAGTAACATTCAGTACTTC.

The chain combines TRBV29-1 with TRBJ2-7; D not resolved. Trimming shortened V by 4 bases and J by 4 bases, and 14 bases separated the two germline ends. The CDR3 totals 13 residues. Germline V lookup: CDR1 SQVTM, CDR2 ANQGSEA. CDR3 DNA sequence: TGCAGCGTTGTCGGCGCAGGTGCATACGAGCAGTACTTC. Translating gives CSVVGAGAYEQYF.

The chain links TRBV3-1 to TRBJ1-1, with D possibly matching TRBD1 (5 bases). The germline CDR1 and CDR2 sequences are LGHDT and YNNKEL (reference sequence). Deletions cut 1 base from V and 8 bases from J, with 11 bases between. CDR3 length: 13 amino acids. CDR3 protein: CASSQVFGGEAFF. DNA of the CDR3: TGTGCCAGCAGCCAAGTTTTCGGGGGAGAAGCTTTCTTT.

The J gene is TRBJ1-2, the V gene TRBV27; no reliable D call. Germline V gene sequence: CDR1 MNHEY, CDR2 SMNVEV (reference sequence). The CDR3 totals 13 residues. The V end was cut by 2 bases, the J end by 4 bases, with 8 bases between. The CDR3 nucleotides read TGTGCCAGCAGTTTAGACCCCGTCTATGGCTACACCTTC. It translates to CASSLDPVYGYTF.

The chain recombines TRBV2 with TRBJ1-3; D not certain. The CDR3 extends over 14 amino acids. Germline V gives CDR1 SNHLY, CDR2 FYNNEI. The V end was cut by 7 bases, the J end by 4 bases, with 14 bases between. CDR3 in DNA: TGTGCCAGCACCACGGGATTACAGGGAAACACCATATATTTT. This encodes CASTTGLQGNTIYF.

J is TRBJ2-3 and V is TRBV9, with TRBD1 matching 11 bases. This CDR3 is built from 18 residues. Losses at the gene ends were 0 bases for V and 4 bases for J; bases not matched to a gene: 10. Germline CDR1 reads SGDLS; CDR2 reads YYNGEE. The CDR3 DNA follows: TGTGCCAGCAGCGTAGGGGCCGGGACAGGGGGGGTCCCAGATACGCAGTATTTT. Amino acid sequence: CASSVGAGTGGVPDTQYF.

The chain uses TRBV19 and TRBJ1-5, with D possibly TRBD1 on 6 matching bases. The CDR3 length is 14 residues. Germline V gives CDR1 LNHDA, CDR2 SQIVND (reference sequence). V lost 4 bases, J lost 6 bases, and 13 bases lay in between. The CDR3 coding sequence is TGTGCCAGTAGTACGACAGGAGCTGCTCAGCCCCAGCATTTT. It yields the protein CASSTTGAAQPQHF.

This chain's CDR3 is CASAPLRQGTYEQYF. For the CDR3, the DNA is TGTGCCAGCGCCCCGCTAAGACAGGGTACCTACGAGCAGTACTTC. V is TRBV6-6 and J is TRBJ2-7; 7 nucleotides agree with TRBD1. CDR1 MNHNY and CDR2 SVGAGI come from the germline V gene (reference sequence). The CDR3 consists of 15 residues. The trim removed 8 bases at V and 2 bases at J, leaving 12 bases unmatched.

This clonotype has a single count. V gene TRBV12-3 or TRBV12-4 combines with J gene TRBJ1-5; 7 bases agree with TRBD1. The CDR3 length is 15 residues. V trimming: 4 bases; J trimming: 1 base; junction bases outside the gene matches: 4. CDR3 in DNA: TGTGCCAGCAGTTCCGACAGGGAAAGCAATCAGCCCCAGCATTTT. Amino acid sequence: CASSSDRESNQPQHF.

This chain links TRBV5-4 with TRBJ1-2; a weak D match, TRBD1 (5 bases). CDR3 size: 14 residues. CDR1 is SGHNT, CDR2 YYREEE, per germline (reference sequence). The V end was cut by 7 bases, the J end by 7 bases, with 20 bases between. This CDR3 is CASGHLSVGGGYTF. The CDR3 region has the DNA TGTGCCAGCGGACATCTTTCTGTGGGGGGTGGCTACACCTTC.

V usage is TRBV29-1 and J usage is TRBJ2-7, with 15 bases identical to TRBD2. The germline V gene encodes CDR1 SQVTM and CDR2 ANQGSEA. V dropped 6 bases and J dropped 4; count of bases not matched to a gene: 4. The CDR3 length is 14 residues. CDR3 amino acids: CSVTGTSGRYEQYF. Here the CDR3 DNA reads TGCAGCGTGACCGGGACTAGCGGGAGGTACGAGCAGTACTTC.

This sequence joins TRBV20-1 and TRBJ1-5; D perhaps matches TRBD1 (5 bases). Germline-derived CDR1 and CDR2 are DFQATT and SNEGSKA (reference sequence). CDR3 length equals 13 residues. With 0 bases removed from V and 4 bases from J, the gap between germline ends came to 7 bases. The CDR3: CSARETENQPQHF. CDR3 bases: TGCAGTGCTAGAGAGACAGAAAATCAGCCCCAGCATTTT.

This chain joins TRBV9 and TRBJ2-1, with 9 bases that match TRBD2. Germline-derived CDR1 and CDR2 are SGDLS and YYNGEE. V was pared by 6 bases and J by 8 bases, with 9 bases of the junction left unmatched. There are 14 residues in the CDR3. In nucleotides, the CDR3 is TGTGCCAGCACCCTAGCGGGACCTACCGATGAGCAGTTCTTC. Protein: CASTLAGPTDEQFF.

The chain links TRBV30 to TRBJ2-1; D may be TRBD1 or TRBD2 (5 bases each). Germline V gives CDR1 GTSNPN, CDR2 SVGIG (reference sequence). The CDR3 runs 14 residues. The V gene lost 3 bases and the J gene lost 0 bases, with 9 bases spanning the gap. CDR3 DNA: TGTGCCTGGAGCCATGGGGGCTCCTACAATGAGCAGTTCTTC. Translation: CAWSHGGSYNEQFF.

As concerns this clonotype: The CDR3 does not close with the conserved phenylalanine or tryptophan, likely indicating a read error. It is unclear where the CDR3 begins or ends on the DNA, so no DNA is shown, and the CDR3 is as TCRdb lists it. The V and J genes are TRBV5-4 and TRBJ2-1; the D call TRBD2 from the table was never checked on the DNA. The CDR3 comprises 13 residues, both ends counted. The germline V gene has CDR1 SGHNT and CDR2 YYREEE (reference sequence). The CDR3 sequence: CASSLPDTERRSV.

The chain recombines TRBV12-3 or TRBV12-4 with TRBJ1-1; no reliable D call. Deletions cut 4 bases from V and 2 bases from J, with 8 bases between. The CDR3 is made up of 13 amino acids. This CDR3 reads CASSSRANTEAFF. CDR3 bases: TGTGCCAGCAGTTCGAGGGCAAACACTGAAGCTTTCTTT.

CDR3 in DNA: TGTGCCAGCAGTGAATCAAGGGCCACAGATACGCAGTATTTT. Amino acid sequence: CASSESRATDTQYF. The chain is built from TRBV25-1 and TRBJ2-3; D remains ambiguous. CDR3 length: 14 residues. The V gene lost 1 base and the J gene lost 2 bases, with 7 bases spanning the gap. Germline CDR1 MGHDK, CDR2 SYGVNS.

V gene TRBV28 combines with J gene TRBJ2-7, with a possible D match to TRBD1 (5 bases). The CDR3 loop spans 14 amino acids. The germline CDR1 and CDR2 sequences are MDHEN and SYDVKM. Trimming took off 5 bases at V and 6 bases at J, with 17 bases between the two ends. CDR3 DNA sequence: TGTGCCAGCAGTCCCATGGGGCTATTTGGCGAGCAGTACTTC. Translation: CASSPMGLFGEQYF. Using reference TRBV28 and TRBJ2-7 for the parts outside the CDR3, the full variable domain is DVKVTQSSRYLVKRTGEKVFLECVQDMDHENMFWYRQDPGLGLRLIYFSYDVKMKEKGDIPEGYSVSREKKERFSLILESASTNQTSMYLCASSPMGLFGEQYFGPGTRLTVT.

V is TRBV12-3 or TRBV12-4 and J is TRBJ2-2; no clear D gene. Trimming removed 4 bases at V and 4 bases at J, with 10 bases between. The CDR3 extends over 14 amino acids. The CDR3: CASSSSQLTGELFF. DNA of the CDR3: TGTGCCAGCAGTTCGAGTCAGCTCACCGGGGAGCTGTTTTTT.

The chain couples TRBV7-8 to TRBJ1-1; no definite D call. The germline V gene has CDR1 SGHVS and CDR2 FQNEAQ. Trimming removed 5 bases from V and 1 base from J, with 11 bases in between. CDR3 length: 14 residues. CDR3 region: CASSRLPGNTEAFF. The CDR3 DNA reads TGTGCCAGCAGCCGACTCCCGGGGAACACTGAAGCTTTCTTT.

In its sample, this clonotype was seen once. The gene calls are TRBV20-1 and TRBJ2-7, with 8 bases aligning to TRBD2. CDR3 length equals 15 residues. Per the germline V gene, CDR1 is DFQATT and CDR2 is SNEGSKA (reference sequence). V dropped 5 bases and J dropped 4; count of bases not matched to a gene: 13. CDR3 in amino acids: CSAAEELAEEYEQYF. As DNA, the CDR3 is TGCAGTGCTGCCGAGGAACTAGCGGAAGAGTACGAGCAGTACTTC.

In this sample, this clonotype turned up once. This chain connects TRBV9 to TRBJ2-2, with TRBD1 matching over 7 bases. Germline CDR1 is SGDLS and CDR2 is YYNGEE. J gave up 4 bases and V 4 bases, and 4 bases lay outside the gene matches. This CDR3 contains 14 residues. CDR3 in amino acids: CASSSRTGTGELFF. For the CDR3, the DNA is TGTGCCAGCAGCTCCCGGACAGGCACCGGGGAGCTGTTTTTT.

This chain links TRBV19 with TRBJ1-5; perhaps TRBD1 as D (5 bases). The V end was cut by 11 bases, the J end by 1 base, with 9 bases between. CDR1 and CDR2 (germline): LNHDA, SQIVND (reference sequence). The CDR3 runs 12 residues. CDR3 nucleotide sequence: TGTGCCGGAGGGGAGAGCAATCAGCCCCAGCATTTT. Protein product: CAGGESNQPQHF. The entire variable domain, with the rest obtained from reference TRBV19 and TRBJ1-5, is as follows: DGGITQSPKYLFRKEGQNVTLSCEQNLNHDAMYWYRQDPGQGLRLIYYSQIVNDFQKGDIAEGYSVSREKKESFPLTVTSAQKNPTAFYLCAGGESNQPQHFGDGTRLSIL.

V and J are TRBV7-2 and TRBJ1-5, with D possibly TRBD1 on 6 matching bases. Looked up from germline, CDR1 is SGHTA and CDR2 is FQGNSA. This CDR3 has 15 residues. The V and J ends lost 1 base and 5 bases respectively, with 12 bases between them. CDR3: CASSLGNRVDQPQHF. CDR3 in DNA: TGTGCCAGCAGCTTAGGGAACAGGGTGGATCAGCCCCAGCATTTT. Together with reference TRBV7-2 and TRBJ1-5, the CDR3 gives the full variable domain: GAGVSQSPSNKVTEKGKDVELRCDPISGHTALYWYRQSLGQGLEFLIYFQGNSAPDKSGLPSDRFSAERTGGSVSTLTIQRTQQEDSAVYLCASSLGNRVDQPQHFGDGTRLSIL.

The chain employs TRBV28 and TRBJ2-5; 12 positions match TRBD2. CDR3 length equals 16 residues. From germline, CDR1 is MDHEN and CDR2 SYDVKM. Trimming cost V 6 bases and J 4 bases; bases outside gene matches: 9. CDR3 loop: CASRSSGRAPLETQYF. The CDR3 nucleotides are TGTGCCAGCAGATCTAGCGGGAGGGCCCCATTAGAGACCCAGTACTTC.

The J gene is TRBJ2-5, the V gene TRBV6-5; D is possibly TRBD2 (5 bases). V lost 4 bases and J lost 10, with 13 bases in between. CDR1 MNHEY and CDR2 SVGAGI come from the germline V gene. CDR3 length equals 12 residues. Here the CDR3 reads CASSSRASGQYF. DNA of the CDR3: TGTGCCAGCAGTTCCAGAGCGAGCGGCCAGTACTTC.

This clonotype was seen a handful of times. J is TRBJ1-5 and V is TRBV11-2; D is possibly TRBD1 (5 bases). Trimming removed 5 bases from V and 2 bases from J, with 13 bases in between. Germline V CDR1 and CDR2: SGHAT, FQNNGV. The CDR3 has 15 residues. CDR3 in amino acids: CASSEGLGGNQPQHF. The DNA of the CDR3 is TGTGCCAGCAGCGAGGGGTTAGGGGGCAATCAGCCCCAGCATTTT.

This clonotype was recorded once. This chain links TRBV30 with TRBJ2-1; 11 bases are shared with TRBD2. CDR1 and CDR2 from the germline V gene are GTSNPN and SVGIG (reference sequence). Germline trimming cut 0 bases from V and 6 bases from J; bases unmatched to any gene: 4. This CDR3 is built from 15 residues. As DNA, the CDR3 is TGTGCCTGGAGTGTGGGACTAGCGGAGGGCAATGAGCAGTTCTTC. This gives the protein CAWSVGLAEGNEQFF.

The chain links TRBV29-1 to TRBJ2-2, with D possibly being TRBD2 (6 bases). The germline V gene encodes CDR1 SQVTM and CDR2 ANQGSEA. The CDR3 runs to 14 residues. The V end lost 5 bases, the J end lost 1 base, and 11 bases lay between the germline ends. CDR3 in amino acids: CSVSGGVNTGELFF. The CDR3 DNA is TGCAGCGTTTCGGGCGGGGTGAACACCGGGGAGCTGTTTTTT.

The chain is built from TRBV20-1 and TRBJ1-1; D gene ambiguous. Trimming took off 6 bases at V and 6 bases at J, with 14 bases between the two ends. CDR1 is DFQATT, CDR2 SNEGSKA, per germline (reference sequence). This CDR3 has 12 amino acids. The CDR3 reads CSAAPGVAEAFF. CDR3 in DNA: TGCAGTGCGGCCCCGGGAGTTGCTGAAGCTTTCTTT.

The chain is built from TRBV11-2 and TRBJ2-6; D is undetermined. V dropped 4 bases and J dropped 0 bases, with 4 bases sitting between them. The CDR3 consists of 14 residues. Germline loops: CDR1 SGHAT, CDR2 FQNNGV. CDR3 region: CASSSVSGANVLTF. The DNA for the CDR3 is TGTGCCAGCAGCTCCGTCTCTGGGGCCAACGTCCTGACTTTC.

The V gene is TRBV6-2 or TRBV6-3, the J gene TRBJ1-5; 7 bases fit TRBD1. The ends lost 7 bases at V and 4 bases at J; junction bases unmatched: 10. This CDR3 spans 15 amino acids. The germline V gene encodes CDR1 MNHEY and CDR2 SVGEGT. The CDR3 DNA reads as TGTGCCAGCAACCACGCGACAGGGCTAAATCAGCCCCAGCATTTT. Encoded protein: CASNHATGLNQPQHF.